This TCR beta chain was recorded in a study of blood T cell repertoires in COVID-19. The J segment lost 1 base and the V segment lost 0 bases, leaving 4 bases of the junction unmatched. The CDR3 consists of 17 residues. Germline V gene sequence: CDR1 LGHNA, CDR2 YSLEER. Here immunoSEQ multiplex PCR was the method, and the copy in TCRdb shows in-frame clones only, minus some. The sample records 150,000 to 180,000 clones, over 60% being singletons. The source of this sequence is a man older than 75 with acute or convalescent COVID-19. The specimen sequenced was peripheral blood. The V gene is TRBV4-3, the J gene TRBJ2-2; the match to TRBD1 covers 8 bases. The CDR3 DNA follows: TGCGCCAGCAGCCAAGATTATGGGACAGGGAACACCGGGGAGCTGTTTTTT. Its protein product is CASSQDYGTGNTGELFF.